Here is one T cell receptor beta chain with its context. Its antigen remains unknown. In germline, CDR1 is MGHRA, CDR2 YSYEKL. J lost 7 bases, V lost 1 base, and 9 bases had no gene match. CDR3 length: 17 amino acids. When replicate PCRs were run on sorted subsets, they used roughly 0.2 ug DNA, 30,000 to 35,000 T cell genomes. Measured with immunoSEQ multiplex PCR; TCRdb has only the in-frame clones, and not every one. Of more than 2 million clones in the sample, 90% to 96% were seen once. These data originate in a study of shared clonotypes between healthy human individuals. Study-wide results and caveats: Incompleteness in sorted-subset sequencing, despite large depth, was shown by rarefaction.

The specimen was naive CD4+ T cells sorted from blood. Subset reported: CD45RA+ positively selected. The gene calls are TRBV4-1 and TRBJ2-1, with TRBD2 matching over 11 bases. The clonotype comes from a man between 18 and 29 years old in good health. The CDR3: CASSQGRIAGGSNEQFF. The DNA for the CDR3 is TGCGCCAGCAGCCAAGGGCGGATAGCGGGGGGGTCGAATGAGCAGTTCTTC.